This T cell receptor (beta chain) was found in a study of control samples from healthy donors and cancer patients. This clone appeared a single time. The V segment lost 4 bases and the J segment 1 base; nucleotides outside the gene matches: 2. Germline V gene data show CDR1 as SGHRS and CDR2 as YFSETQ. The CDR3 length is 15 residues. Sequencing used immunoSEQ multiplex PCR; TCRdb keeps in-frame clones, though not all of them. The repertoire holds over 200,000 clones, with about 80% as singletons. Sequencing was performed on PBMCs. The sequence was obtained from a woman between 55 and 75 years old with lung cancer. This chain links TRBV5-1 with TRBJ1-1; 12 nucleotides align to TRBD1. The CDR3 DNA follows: TGCGCCAGCAGCAGGGGACAGGGGGCGAACACTGAAGCTTTCTTT. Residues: CASSRGQGANTEAFF.